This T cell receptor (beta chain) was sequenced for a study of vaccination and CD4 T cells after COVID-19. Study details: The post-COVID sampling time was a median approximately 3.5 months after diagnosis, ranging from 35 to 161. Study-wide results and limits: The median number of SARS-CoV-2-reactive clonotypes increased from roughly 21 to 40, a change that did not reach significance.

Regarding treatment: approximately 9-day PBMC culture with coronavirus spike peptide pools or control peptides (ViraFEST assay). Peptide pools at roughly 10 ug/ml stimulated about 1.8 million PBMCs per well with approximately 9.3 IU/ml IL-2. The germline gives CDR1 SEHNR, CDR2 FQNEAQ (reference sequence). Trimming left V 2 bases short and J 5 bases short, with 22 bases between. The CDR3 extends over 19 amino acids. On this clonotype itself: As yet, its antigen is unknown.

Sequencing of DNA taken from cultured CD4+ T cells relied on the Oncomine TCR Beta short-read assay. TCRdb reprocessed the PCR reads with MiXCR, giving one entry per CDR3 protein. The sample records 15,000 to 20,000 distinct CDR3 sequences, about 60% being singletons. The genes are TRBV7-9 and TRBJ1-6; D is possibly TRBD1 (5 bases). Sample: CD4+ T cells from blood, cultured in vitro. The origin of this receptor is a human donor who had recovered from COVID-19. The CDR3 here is CASSLLGNSRGPNNSPLHF. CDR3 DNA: TGTGCCAGCAGCTTATTAGGAAATTCGAGGGGCCCGAATAATTCACCCCTCCACTTT.